These T cell receptor beta chains were read from a single sample in a study of cytomegalovirus exposure and HLA in healthy donors. Generated by immunoSEQ multiplex PCR, the TCRdb table keeps only in-frame clones and is missing some. Its listing shows 120,000 or so clones. Material for sequencing was PBMCs. These receptors came from a man aged 18 to 30 in good health and CMV-seronegative. Both conserved end residues are part of each CDR3. D genes are given only for firm matches.

15	TRBV7-2	NA	TRBJ2-7	CASSAELAWAYEQYF	TGTGCCAGCAGCGCAGAGCTAGCTTGGGCCTACGAGCAGTACTTC
13	TRBV11-2	NA	TRBJ1-5	CASSFEGNQPQHF	TGTGCCAGCAGCTTCGAGGGCAATCAGCCCCAGCATTTT
16	TRBV4-2	TRBD2	TRBJ2-1	CASSQDPAGGGGEQFF	TGTGCCAGCAGCCAAGATCCGGCGGGAGGGGGCGGTGAGCAGTTCTTC
13	TRBV11-3	TRBD1	TRBJ2-7	CASSSGQGYEQYF	TGTGCCAGCAGCTCGGGACAGGGATACGAGCAGTACTTC
17	TRBV5-6	NA	TRBJ2-1	CASSLHGWDTNYNEQFF	TGTGCCAGCAGCTTGCATGGTTGGGACACTAACTACAATGAGCAGTTCTTC
15	TRBV30	NA	TRBJ1-6	CAWTLKGRDNSPLHF	TGTGCCTGGACCCTTAAGGGGCGAGATAATTCACCCCTCCACTTT
15	TRBV5-4	TRBD1	TRBJ1-2	CASSNDRGSGNGYTF	TGTGCCAGCAGCAACGACAGGGGATCAGGGAATGGCTACACCTTC
14	TRBV2	TRBD1	TRBJ2-7	CARSGDRASYEQYF	TGTGCCAGGTCGGGGGACAGGGCGAGCTACGAGCAGTACTTC
14	TRBV2	NA	TRBJ2-5	CASSGLVRGETQYF	TGTGCCAGCAGTGGACTGGTCCGAGGGGAGACCCAGTACTTC
15	TRBV5-4	TRBD2	TRBJ2-1	CASSPIGEGYNEQFF	TGTGCCAGCAGCCCAATCGGGGAGGGCTACAATGAGCAGTTCTTC